Listed below are T cell receptor beta chains from one sample, sequenced in a study of shared clonotypes between healthy human individuals. The method was immunoSEQ multiplex PCR; TCRdb's version includes in-frame clones alone and lacks a portion of them. This table has more than 1,200,000 clones, roughly 98.5% appearing once. The sequenced sample consisted of naive CD4+ T cells sorted from blood. The receptor source for this set is a man aged 25-45 years in good health. CDR3s include the opening cysteine and the closing phenylalanine or tryptophan. Each record gives: J gene, D gene, V gene, clone size, CDR3 protein, CDR3 DNA. The D gene is left open where the match is weak. Size tells how often a clone was seen (once, few, many) or the class of an expanded clone, and some rows leave it out.

J: TRBJ2-4; D: NA; V: TRBV21-1; size: NA; CDR3: CASSKATSARAKNIQYF; DNA: TGTGCCAGCAGCAAAGCGACCAGTGCCCGTGCCAAAAACATTCAGTACTTC
J: TRBJ2-7; D: NA; V: TRBV14; size: NA; CDR3: CASSQGYSYEQYF; DNA: TGTGCCAGCAGCCAAGGGTACAGCTACGAGCAGTACTTC
J: TRBJ1-1; D: TRBD1; V: TRBV27; size: NA; CDR3: CASRGRGRTEAFF; DNA: TGTGCCAGCAGGGGCAGGGGGCGCACTGAAGCTTTCTTT
J: TRBJ1-1; D: NA; V: TRBV7-9; size: NA; CDR3: CASSLVGVNTEAFF; DNA: TGTGCCAGCAGCTTAGTAGGGGTGAACACTGAAGCTTTCTTT
J: TRBJ2-7; D: TRBD2; V: TRBV10-2; size: NA; CDR3: CASSEPRLAELVYEQYF; DNA: TGCGCCAGCAGTGAGCCGCGACTAGCGGAACTCGTCTACGAGCAGTACTTC
J: TRBJ2-7; D: TRBD1; V: TRBV7-9; size: NA; CDR3: CASSLASRTGRSPYF; DNA: TGTGCCAGCAGCTTAGCTAGCCGGACAGGCCGATCTCCGTACTTC
J: TRBJ2-5; D: TRBD2; V: TRBV5-6; size: NA; CDR3: CASSLAGLGSETQYF; DNA: TGTGCCAGCAGCTTGGCCGGACTAGGTTCGGAGACCCAGTACTTC
J: TRBJ2-1; D: NA; V: TRBV10-3; size: NA; CDR3: CAISEGSGASYYNEQFF; DNA: TGTGCCATCAGTGAGGGGTCTGGGGCCTCATACTACAATGAGCAGTTCTTC
J: TRBJ1-1; D: TRBD1; V: TRBV18; size: once; CDR3: CASSRLTGDTEAFF; DNA: TGTGCCAGCTCACGCCTAACAGGGGACACTGAAGCTTTCTTT
J: TRBJ2-3; D: TRBD2; V: TRBV18; size: NA; CDR3: CASSGGLAGQGDTQYF; DNA: TGTGCCAGCTCGGGAGGACTAGCGGGACAAGGCGATACGCAGTATTTT
J: TRBJ2-7; D: NA; V: TRBV18; size: NA; CDR3: CASSTYSGSSYEQYF; DNA: TGTGCCAGCTCAACCTACTCTGGGTCCTCCTACGAGCAGTACTTC
J: TRBJ1-2; D: NA; V: TRBV5-4; size: NA; CDR3: CASSQASYGYGYTF; DNA: TGTGCCAGCAGCCAAGCTAGCTATGGTTATGGCTACACCTTC
J: TRBJ1-1; D: NA; V: TRBV5-1; size: NA; CDR3: CASRGQSPGKNTEAFF; DNA: TGCGCCAGCAGAGGCCAATCCCCCGGCAAGAACACTGAAGCTTTCTTT
J: TRBJ2-1; D: TRBD1; V: TRBV5-1; size: NA; CDR3: CASSGGTGNYNEQFF; DNA: TGCGCCAGCAGCGGGGGGACAGGGAACTACAATGAGCAGTTCTTC
J: TRBJ2-2; D: NA; V: TRBV4-3; size: NA; CDR3: CASSQGGERYTGELFF; DNA: TGCGCCAGCAGCCAAGGAGGGGAGCGTTACACCGGGGAGCTGTTTTTT
J: TRBJ2-6; D: TRBD1; V: TRBV6-1; size: NA; CDR3: CASTDRAGANVLTF; DNA: TGTGCCAGCACCGACAGGGCTGGGGCCAACGTCCTGACTTTC
J: TRBJ2-5; D: NA; V: TRBV2; size: NA; CDR3: CASSRDLLETQYF; DNA: TGTGCCAGCAGTCGGGACCTGCTGGAGACCCAGTACTTC
J: TRBJ1-1; D: NA; V: TRBV5-1; size: NA; CDR3: CASNRGGAEAFF; DNA: TGCGCCAGCAACCGAGGGGGTGCTGAAGCTTTCTTT
J: TRBJ1-2; D: NA; V: TRBV5-1; size: NA; CDR3: CASSLAGREYGYTF; DNA: TGCGCCAGCAGCTTGGCTGGCAGGGAGTATGGCTACACCTTC
J: TRBJ1-2; D: TRBD1; V: TRBV18; size: NA; CDR3: CASSPRTGETNYGYTF; DNA: TGTGCCAGCTCACCGCGGACAGGGGAAACTAACTATGGCTACACCTTC
J: TRBJ2-4; D: NA; V: TRBV5-1; size: NA; CDR3: CASSPREAKNIQYF; DNA: TGCGCCAGCAGCCCCAGGGAAGCCAAAAACATTCAGTACTTC
J: TRBJ1-1; D: NA; V: TRBV19; size: NA; CDR3: CASSIVRRTNTEAFF; DNA: TGTGCCAGTAGTATAGTTCGACGGACGAACACTGAAGCTTTCTTT
J: TRBJ2-7; D: TRBD1; V: TRBV11-2; size: NA; CDR3: CASSLVLGGGGTGNYEQYF; DNA: TGTGCCAGCAGCTTAGTATTAGGGGGGGGCGGGACAGGGAACTACGAGCAGTACTTC
J: TRBJ2-1; D: TRBD1; V: TRBV6-4; size: NA; CDR3: CASSDSGQPLNEQFF; DNA: TGTGCCAGCAGTGATTCGGGACAGCCTCTCAATGAGCAGTTCTTC
J: TRBJ1-2; D: NA; V: TRBV7-9; size: NA; CDR3: CASSIMDGGNYGYTF; DNA: TGTGCCAGCAGCATTATGGACGGAGGGAACTATGGCTACACCTTC
J: TRBJ2-5; D: NA; V: TRBV5-1; size: NA; CDR3: CASSLGAPETQYF; DNA: TGCGCCAGCAGCTTGGGGGCGCCGGAGACCCAGTACTTC
J: TRBJ2-1; D: TRBD2; V: TRBV7-7; size: NA; CDR3: CAIGAGVPFYNEQFF; DNA: TGTGCTATCGGGGCGGGGGTCCCTTTCTACAATGAGCAGTTCTTC
J: TRBJ2-2; D: TRBD1; V: TRBV19; size: NA; CDR3: CASRPGQGVTGELFF; DNA: TGTGCCAGTAGGCCGGGACAGGGTGTCACCGGGGAGCTGTTTTTT
J: TRBJ2-1; D: NA; V: TRBV20-1; size: NA; CDR3: CSAGLYNEQFF; DNA: TGCAGTGCTGGACTCTACAATGAGCAGTTCTTC
J: TRBJ1-2; D: NA; V: TRBV19; size: NA; CDR3: CASRSGPGYGYTF; DNA: TGTGCCAGTAGGTCCGGTCCCGGGTATGGCTACACCTTC
J: TRBJ2-2; D: NA; V: TRBV4-2; size: NA; CDR3: CASSQEAVPGELFF; DNA: TGTGCCAGCAGCCAAGAAGCCGTGCCCGGGGAGCTGTTTTTT
J: TRBJ2-7; D: TRBD1; V: TRBV30; size: NA; CDR3: CAWIGQGPYEQYF; DNA: TGTGCCTGGATCGGACAGGGTCCCTACGAGCAGTACTTC
J: TRBJ2-5; D: NA; V: TRBV27; size: NA; CDR3: CASSPLTFGTQYF; DNA: TGTGCCAGCAGTCCTTTAACGTTTGGGACCCAGTACTTC
J: TRBJ1-5; D: NA; V: TRBV15; size: NA; CDR3: CATSRGINQPQHF; DNA: TGTGCCACCAGCAGGGGAATTAATCAGCCCCAGCATTTT
J: TRBJ1-2; D: TRBD1; V: TRBV28; size: NA; CDR3: CASSLEGAGGYTF; DNA: TGTGCCAGCAGTTTAGAGGGGGCCGGTGGCTACACCTTC